One sample yielded the 11 T cell receptor beta chains listed below, sequenced in a study of cytomegalovirus exposure and HLA in healthy donors (dated by TCRdb to the late 2010s). The method behind the library was the immunoSEQ multiplex PCR assay. For the multiplex PCR, a mixture combining 60 forward primers for TCR Vbeta segments and 13 reverse primers for TCR Jbeta segments was used. This is the immuneACCESS table as TCRdb keeps it, with only in-frame sequences that have V and J called. A part of the clones is gone; compared with another copy, unresolved V genes explain less than half, and the rest is unexplained. This sample holds some 56,000 clones; approximately 80% were observed only once. The top ten clonotypes cover more than 1.5% of the sample. The sequenced material came from PBMCs. These receptors were taken from a human donor in good health.

The gene calls are TRBV5-1 and TRBJ2-1; 7 bases align to TRBD2. The germline V gene encodes CDR1 SGHRS and CDR2 YFSETQ. The length of the CDR3 is 17 residues. The trim removed 4 bases at V and 1 base at J, leaving 11 bases unmatched. CDR3 amino acids: CASSMPGVGGSYNEQFF. The CDR3 DNA is TGCGCCAGCAGCATGCCCGGGGTGGGAGGGTCCTACAATGAGCAGTTCTTC.

The chain combines TRBV11-2 with TRBJ1-5; no definite D call. Trimming left V 1 base short and J 2 bases short, with 12 bases between. This CDR3 region has 16 residues. The germline CDR1 and CDR2 sequences are SGHAT and FQNNGV. The CDR3 region has the DNA TGTGCCAGCAGCTTAGGGGAGGGATGGGGCAATCAGCCCCAGCATTTT. It translates to CASSLGEGWGNQPQHF.

The CDR3 protein is CASSLRDRLNYGYTF. The CDR3 DNA sequence: TGCGCCAGCAGCCTTCGGGACAGGCTGAACTATGGCTACACCTTC. The chain links TRBV5-1 to TRBJ1-2, with 8 bases matching TRBD1. V was clipped by 4 bases and J by 2 bases; unmatched bases: 7. The CDR3 contains 15 residues. Germline V gene data show CDR1 as SGHRS and CDR2 as YFSETQ.

The V gene is TRBV7-6, the J gene TRBJ1-2; D remains unclear. Looked up from germline, CDR1 is SGHVS and CDR2 is FNYEAQ. This CDR3 comprises 15 residues. The V end was cut by 1 base, the J end by 3 bases, with 12 bases between. DNA for the CDR3: TGTGCCAGCAGCTTAGACGGAGGGAACCACTATGGCTACACCTTC. Its translation: CASSLDGGNHYGYTF.

This sequence joins TRBV2 and TRBJ2-7; maybe TRBD2 (6 bases). Germline V CDR1 and CDR2: SNHLY, FYNNEI. The CDR3 extends over 14 amino acids. With 8 bases removed from V and 4 bases from J, the gap between germline ends came to 18 bases. As DNA, the CDR3 is TGTGCCAGCGCTCAAGGGGAGGTCGGATACGAGCAGTACTTC. Amino acid sequence: CASAQGEVGYEQYF.

V usage is TRBV4-2 and J usage is TRBJ2-3, with 14 positions matching TRBD2. CDR1 and CDR2 from the germline V gene are LGHNA and YNFKEQ. The CDR3 is 18 amino acids. V dropped 1 base and J dropped 2; count of bases not matched to a gene: 5. The CDR3 region is CASSQVGTSGSSTDTQYF. CDR3 sequence (DNA): TGTGCCAGCAGCCAAGTCGGGACTAGCGGGAGTTCCACAGATACGCAGTATTTT.

There are a few counts of this clone. The J gene is TRBJ1-3, the V gene TRBV19; 8 bases map to TRBD1. CDR1 and CDR2 from the germline V gene are LNHDA and SQIVND (reference sequence). The CDR3 runs 14 residues. With 8 bases clipped from V and 0 bases from J, the junction kept 3 bases outside the gene matches. CDR3 nucleotides: TGTGCCAGTGAGGACAGGGCCTCTGGAAACACCATATATTTT. Its protein product is CASEDRASGNTIYF.

The rearrangement uses TRBV5-1 and TRBJ1-3; tentative D call: TRBD1 (5 bases). The CDR3 contains 16 residues. Trimming pared 0 bases from V and 0 bases from J, leaving 10 bases between. The V gene's germline CDR1 is SGHRS and CDR2 YFSETQ. The CDR3, as DNA: TGCGCCAGCAGCTTGGTCGCAGGGCGCTCTGGAAACACCATATATTTT. This translates into CASSLVAGRSGNTIYF.

This rearrangement joins TRBV5-8 to TRBJ1-6, with D possibly TRBD1 on 6 matching bases. From germline, CDR1 is SGHTS and CDR2 YDEGEE. Trimming took 1 base from V and 0 from J, leaving 20 bases between them. CDR3 length: 20 residues. The CDR3 sequence is CASSLRRGGQHYSYNSPLHF. CDR3 nucleotides: TGTGCCAGCAGCTTGAGAAGGGGCGGACAGCACTACTCCTATAATTCACCCCTCCACTTT.

V usage is TRBV18 and J usage is TRBJ2-5, with TRBD1 matching over 8 bases. The DNA end is more similar to TRBJ2-7, so the J call may be wrong. There are 14 residues in the CDR3. Germline V gives CDR1 KGHSH, CDR2 LQKENI. The CDR3 sequence is CASSLGTGGYEQYF. The CDR3 coding sequence is TGTGCCAGCTCACTGGGGACAGGTGGCTACGAGCAGTACTTC.

The chain couples TRBV9 to TRBJ1-1; 8 nucleotides line up with TRBD1. CDR1 and CDR2 from the germline V gene are SGDLS and YYNGEE. The V gene end was trimmed by 2 bases and the J gene end by 10 bases; junction bases not matched to a gene: 13. The CDR3 consists of 15 residues. The DNA of the CDR3 is TGTGCCAGCAGCGTCTCCCCAGGGGGCGCGTCCGGAGCTTTCTTT. Translating gives CASSVSPGGASGAFF. The full variable domain, completed using reference TRBV9 and TRBJ1-1, is DSGVTQTPKHLITATGQRVTLRCSPRSGDLSVYWYQQSLDQGLQFLIQYYNGEERAKGNILERFSAQQFPDLHSELNLSSLELGDSALYFCASSVSPGGASGAFFGQGTRLTVV.